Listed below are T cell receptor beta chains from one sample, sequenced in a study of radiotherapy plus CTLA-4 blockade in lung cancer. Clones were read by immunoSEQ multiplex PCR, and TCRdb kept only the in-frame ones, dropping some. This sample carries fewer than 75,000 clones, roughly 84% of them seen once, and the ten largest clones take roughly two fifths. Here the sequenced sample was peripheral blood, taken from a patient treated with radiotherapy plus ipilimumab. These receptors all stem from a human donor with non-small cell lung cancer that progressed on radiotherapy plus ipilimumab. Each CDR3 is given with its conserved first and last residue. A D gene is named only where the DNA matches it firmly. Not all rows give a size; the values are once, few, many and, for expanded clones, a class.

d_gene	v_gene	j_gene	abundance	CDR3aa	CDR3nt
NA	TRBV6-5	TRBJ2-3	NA	CASSSPVADTQYF	TGTGCCAGCAGTTCGCCGGTTGCAGATACGCAGTATTTT
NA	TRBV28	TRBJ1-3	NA	CASSPPVGSGNTIYF	TGTGCCAGCAGTCCCCCTGTTGGGTCGGGAAACACCATATATTTT
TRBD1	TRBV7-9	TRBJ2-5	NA	CTSSLTSDREETQYF	TGCACCAGCAGCTTAACCTCAGACAGGGAAGAGACCCAGTACTTC
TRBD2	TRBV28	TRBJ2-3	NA	CATTRVLAGHSTDTQYF	TGTGCCACAACTAGGGTTCTAGCGGGCCATAGCACAGATACGCAGTATTTT
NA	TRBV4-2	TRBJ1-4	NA	CASSGEKLFF	TGTGCCAGCAGCGGGGAAAAACTGTTTTTT
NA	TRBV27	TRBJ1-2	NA	CASSLRGTNNYGYTF	TGTGCCAGCAGTTTACGGGGTACGAATAACTATGGCTACACCTTC
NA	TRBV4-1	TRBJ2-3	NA	CASTRDFPGGTDTQYF	TGCGCCAGCACCAGGGACTTCCCAGGGGGCACAGATACGCAGTATTTT
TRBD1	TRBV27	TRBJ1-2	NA	CASSPGTGLSGYTF	TGTGCCAGCAGTCCGGGGACAGGGTTGAGTGGCTACACCTTC
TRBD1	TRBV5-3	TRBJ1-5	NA	CARSFPVKQGEDQPQHF	TGTGCCAGAAGCTTCCCCGTGAAACAGGGGGAAGATCAGCCCCAGCATTTT
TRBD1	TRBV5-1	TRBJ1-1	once	CASSLLDRGFTEAFF	TGCGCCAGCAGCTTGCTGGACAGGGGGTTCACTGAAGCTTTCTTT
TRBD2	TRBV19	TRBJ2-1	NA	CRHPGRAYNEQFF	TGCCGCCACCCGGGGAGGGCCTACAATGAGCAGTTCTTC
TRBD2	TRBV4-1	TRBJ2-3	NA	CASSQPGGTQYF	TGCGCCAGCAGCCAACCGGGAGGTACGCAGTATTTT
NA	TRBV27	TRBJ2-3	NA	CASSSLLDTQYF	TGTGCCAGCAGTTCCTTGTTAGATACGCAGTATTTT
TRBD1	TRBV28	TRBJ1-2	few	CASSGGQLYGYTF	TGTGCCAGCAGTGGGGGACAGCTTTATGGCTACACCTTC
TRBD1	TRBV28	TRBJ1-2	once	CASLTWVQGARNGYTF	TGTGCCAGCCTTACCTGGGTCCAGGGGGCGCGAAACGGCTACACCTTC
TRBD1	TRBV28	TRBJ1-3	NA	CASSLTGTSGNTIYF	TGTGCCAGCAGCCTGACAGGGACCTCTGGAAACACCATATATTTT